Sequencing of this T cell receptor beta chain was carried out in a study of T cell responses to AZD1222 COVID-19 vaccine (dated by TCRdb to the early 2020s). Regarding the complete study: AZD1222 recipients whose second dose came at about 4 weeks and those whose second dose came at about 12 weeks were combined into one group, since spike-specific TCR depth and breadth did not differ between the two schedules. A total of approximately 240 trial participants underwent TCR sequencing, of whom about 210 received two doses of AZD1222 and some 26 received two doses of the MenACWY control vaccine. Trial participants were enrolled into age subgroups of 18-55, 56-69 and 70-plus years, which contained about 160, 30 and 59 TCR-sequenced participants, respectively. Points the paper makes about the study in general: Reportedly, close to half of the unique spike-specific TCRs recognized epitopes lying outside the regions that are mutated in the B.1.351 and B.1.1.7 variants. Spike-specific TCR breadth and depth rose significantly after two AZD1222 doses compared with day 0 and with MenACWY recipients. No day 14 peak-response samples were available, so repertoires were characterized only after the peak T cell response. Participants were mostly white British and included more females than males, and it was suggested by the authors that clonal diversity may have been underestimated. Conclusions about previously exposed vaccinees are limited, since just 5 or 6 AZD1222 recipients were seropositive for SARS-CoV-2 at baseline. CD4 TCRs associated with the vaccine covered the entire spike protein, and the dominant responses were in regions 160-218 and 743-854. The 56-69-year group was small, and its depth increase did not reach significance, likely because of low power.

With respect to this clone: What antigen it recognizes has not been identified. There are no base qualities to consult, and no much larger clone falls within one base.

Per the publication, the time point label means: baseline before first vaccination. The vaccinee samples were drawn from two UK trials, COV001 and COV002, one of which was a single-blind randomized controlled phase 2/3 trial testing AZD1222 (ChAdOx1 nCoV-19) in healthy adults. For TCRbeta chain sequencing, PBMC samples from trial participants were taken at day 0 and at day 28 after the second dose. The CDR3 regions of human TCRbeta chains were subjected to immunosequencing. Per the authors' processing: TCRs in the repertoires were matched against a reference library of SARS-CoV-2-specific TCRs that had been generated with the MIRA antigen-specificity platform. Breadth was defined as the fraction of unique TCRs that were SARS-CoV-2-associated. Depth was defined as the fraction of total T cells that were SARS-CoV-2-associated. Using the MIRA data, each spike-specific TCR was assigned both to the spike region to which the TCR was reactive and to a CD4 or CD8 class. Log10-transformed breadth and depth values were compared by one-way ANOVA with Sidak's multiple comparisons tests. The immuneACCESS repertoire file appears here via TCRdb, limited to in-frame rearrangements. These files lack a portion of the clones; in checked studies, under half of the deficit traces to unresolved V genes, and the cause of the others is not known. The V and J calls and clone size come from that table; D and trimming were worked out from the DNA. This sample holds more than 150,000 clones; 85% to 95% were observed only once. Jointly, the top ten make up about 10% of the sample.

V loses 4 bases, J loses 9 bases, and the germline ends lie 23 bases apart. The CDR3 runs 16 amino acids, cysteine and phenylalanine included. Solely the CDR3 DNA is kept, with 48 bases framed from the first base. According to the germline V gene, CDR1 reads SGHRS and CDR2 reads YFSETQ. The sequence came from an adult in good health. The chain is assembled from TRBV5-1 and TRBJ2-1; a weak D assignment points to TRBD2 (5 bases agree). Here the sequenced sample was peripheral blood, taken on day 0 of AZD1222 vaccination. The DNA reads as follows: TGCGCCAGCAGCCCGCGGGTTACGACCTTAGGCGGTGAGCAGTTCTTC. Its protein reads: CASSPRVTTLGGEQFF.